The entry below describes one TCR beta chain. Then a second PCR, running roughly 7 to 11 cycles, was carried out with a sample-barcoded 5' primer and a J-beta primer mix. A minimum of 3 million CDR3-containing paired-end reads was obtained for each sample. TCRdb independently ran MiXCR on the 5' RACE reads; one entry per CDR3 protein. In the table there are 850,000 to 1,000,000 distinct CDR3 sequences, roughly half of which are singletons. The sample belongs to a study of blood T cells in healthy people across ages. This CDR3 is built from 14 residues. Germline lookup yields CDR1 SGHRS and CDR2 YFSETQ.

The chain couples TRBV5-1 to TRBJ2-4; D unclear. The J call is doubtful: the DNA matches TRBJ2-5 better. Material for sequencing was blood. The clonotype was recovered from a woman aged 55-70 years in good health. DNA for the CDR3: TGCGCCAGCAGCCCAGCACCAAAAGAAGAGACCCAGTACTTC. The encoded protein is CASSPAPKEETQYF.